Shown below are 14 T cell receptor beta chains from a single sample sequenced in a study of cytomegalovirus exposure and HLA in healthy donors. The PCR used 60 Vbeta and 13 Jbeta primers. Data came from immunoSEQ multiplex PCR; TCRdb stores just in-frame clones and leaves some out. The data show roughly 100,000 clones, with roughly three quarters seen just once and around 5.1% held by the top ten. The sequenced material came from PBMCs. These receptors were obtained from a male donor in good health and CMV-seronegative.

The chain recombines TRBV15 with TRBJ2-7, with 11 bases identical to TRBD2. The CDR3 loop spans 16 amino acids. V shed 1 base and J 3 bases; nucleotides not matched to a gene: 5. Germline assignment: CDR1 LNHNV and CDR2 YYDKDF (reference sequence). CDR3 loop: CATSRVVLAGVYEQYF. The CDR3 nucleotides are TGTGCCACCAGCAGAGTTGTACTAGCGGGAGTCTACGAGCAGTACTTC.

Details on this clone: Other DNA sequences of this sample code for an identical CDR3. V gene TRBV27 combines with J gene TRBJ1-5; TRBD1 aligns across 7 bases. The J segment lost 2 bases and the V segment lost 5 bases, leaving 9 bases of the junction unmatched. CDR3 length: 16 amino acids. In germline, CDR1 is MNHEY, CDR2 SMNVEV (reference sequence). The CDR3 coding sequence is TGTGCCAGCAGTCCCTCGACAGGGACCGGCAATCAGCCCCAGCATTTT. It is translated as CASSPSTGTGNQPQHF.

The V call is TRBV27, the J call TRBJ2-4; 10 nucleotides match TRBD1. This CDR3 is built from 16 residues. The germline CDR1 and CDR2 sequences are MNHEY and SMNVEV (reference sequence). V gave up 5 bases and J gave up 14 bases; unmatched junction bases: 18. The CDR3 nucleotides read TGTGCCAGCAGTCACCGGGACAGGGGCACCCAACAGCCTAAGTACTTC. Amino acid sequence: CASSHRDRGTQQPKYF.

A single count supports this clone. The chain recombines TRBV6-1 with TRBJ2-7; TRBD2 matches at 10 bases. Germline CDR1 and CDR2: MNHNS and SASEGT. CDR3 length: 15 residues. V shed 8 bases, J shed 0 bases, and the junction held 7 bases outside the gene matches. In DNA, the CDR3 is TGTGCCAGCTACCCCCGGACTAGCGGCTCCTACGAGCAGTACTTC. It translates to CASYPRTSGSYEQYF.

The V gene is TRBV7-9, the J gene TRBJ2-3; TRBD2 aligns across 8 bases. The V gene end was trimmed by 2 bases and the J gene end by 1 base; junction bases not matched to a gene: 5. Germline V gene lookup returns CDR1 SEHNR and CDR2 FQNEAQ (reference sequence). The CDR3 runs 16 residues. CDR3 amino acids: CASSLFRGGGTDTQYF. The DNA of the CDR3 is TGTGCCAGCAGCTTATTTCGGGGGGGCGGCACAGATACGCAGTATTTT.

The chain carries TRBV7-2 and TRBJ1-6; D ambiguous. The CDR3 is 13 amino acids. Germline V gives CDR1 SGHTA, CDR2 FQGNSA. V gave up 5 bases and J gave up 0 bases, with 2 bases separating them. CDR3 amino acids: CASSLSYNSPLHF. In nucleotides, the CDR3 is TGTGCCAGCAGCCTCTCCTATAATTCACCCCTCCACTTT.

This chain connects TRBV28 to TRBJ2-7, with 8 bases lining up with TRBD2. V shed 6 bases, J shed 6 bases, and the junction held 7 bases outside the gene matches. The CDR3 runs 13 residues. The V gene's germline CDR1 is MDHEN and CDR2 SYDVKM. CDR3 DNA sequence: TGTGCCAGCAGCAGCGGGAGTATTAGCGAGCAGTACTTC. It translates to CASSSGSISEQYF.

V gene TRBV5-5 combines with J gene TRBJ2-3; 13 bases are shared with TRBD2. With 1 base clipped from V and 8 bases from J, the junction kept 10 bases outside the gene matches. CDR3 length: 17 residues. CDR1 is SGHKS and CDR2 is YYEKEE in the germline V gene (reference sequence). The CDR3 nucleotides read TGTGCCAGCAGCTTGCAGACGGGACTAGCGGGATTCGGTACGCAGTATTTT. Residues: CASSLQTGLAGFGTQYF.

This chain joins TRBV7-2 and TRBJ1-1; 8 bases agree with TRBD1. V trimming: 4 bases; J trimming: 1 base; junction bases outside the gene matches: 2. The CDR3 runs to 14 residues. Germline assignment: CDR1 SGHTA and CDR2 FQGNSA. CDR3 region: CASSSGQANTEAFF. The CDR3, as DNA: TGTGCCAGCAGCTCGGGACAGGCGAACACTGAAGCTTTCTTT. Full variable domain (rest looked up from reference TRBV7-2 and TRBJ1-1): GAGVSQSPSNKVTEKGKDVELRCDPISGHTALYWYRQSLGQGLEFLIYFQGNSAPDKSGLPSDRFSAERTGGSVSTLTIQRTQQEDSAVYLCASSSGQANTEAFFGQGTRLTVV.

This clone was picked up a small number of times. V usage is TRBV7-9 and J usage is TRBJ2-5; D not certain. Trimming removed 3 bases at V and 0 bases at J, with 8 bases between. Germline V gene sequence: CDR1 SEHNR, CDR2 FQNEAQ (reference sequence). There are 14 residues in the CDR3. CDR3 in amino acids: CASSFRSYQETQYF. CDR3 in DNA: TGTGCCAGCAGCTTCAGGTCGTACCAAGAGACCCAGTACTTC.

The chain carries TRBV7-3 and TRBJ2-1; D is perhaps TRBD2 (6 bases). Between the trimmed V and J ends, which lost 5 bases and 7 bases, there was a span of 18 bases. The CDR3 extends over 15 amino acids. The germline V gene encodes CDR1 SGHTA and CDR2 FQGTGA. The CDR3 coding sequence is TGTGCCAGCAGCGTCCGGGACTCATCAACGAATGAGCAGTTCTTC. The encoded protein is CASSVRDSSTNEQFF.

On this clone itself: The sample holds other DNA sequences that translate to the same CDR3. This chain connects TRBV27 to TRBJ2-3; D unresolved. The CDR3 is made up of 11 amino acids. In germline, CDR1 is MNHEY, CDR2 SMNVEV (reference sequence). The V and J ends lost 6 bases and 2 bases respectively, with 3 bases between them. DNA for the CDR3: TGTGCCAGCAGCTCCACAGATACGCAGTATTTT. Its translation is CASSSTDTQYF.

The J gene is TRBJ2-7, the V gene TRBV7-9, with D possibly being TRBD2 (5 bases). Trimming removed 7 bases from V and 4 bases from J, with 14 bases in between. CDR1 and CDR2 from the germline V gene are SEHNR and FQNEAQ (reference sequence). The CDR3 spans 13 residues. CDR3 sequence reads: CASTDAGNYEQYF. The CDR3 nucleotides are TGTGCCAGCACCGACGCGGGTAATTACGAGCAGTACTTC.

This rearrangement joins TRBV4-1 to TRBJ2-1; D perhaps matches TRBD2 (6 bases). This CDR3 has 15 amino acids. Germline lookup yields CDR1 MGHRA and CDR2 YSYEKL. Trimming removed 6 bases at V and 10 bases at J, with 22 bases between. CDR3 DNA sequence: TGCGCCAGCAGTGTCGGGCTAGCGCCGTCTTGGGAGCAGTTCTTC. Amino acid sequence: CASSVGLAPSWEQFF.